This T cell receptor (beta chain) was profiled in a study of cytomegalovirus exposure and HLA in healthy donors. Study-level results: Later analysis demonstrated an association between a missense DCLRE1C variant and TCR beta V- and J-gene trimming.

This CDR3 comprises 15 residues. Per germline, CDR1 MDHEN and CDR2 SYDVKM. V was clipped by 2 bases and J by 6 bases; unmatched bases: 6. Remarks on this clone: Its cognate antigen is unknown.

The study ran its PCR with 60 Vbeta and 13 Jbeta primers. Assay: immunoSEQ multiplex PCR; the TCRdb copy retains only in-frame clones and omits some. This table has about 130,000 clones, 85% to 90% appearing once. Sequencing was performed on PBMCs. The sequence derives from a woman under 40 in good health and CMV-seropositive. V usage is TRBV28 and J usage is TRBJ1-4; 7 nucleotides line up with TRBD1. The CDR3 nucleotides read TGTGCCAGCAGTTTAGTGATAAGGGGGCATGAAAAACTGTTTTTT. This encodes CASSLVIRGHEKLFF.